This T cell receptor beta chain was found in a study of blood T cell repertoires in COVID-19. Across the whole study: Acute and convalescent COVID-19 specimens originated in the United States, Italy and Spain. In each case, the material was cDNA or gDNA derived from T cells, B-cell-depleted T cells, or PBMCs.

Methods used by the authors: Researchers report that nucleated cell counts were estimated from reference gene primer amplification. Profiling relied on immunoSEQ multiplex PCR, and the TCRdb table lists in-frame clones only, not all of them. The D gene and trimming were derived from the DNA, and the V and J assignments and clone size from that table. The sample gives 50,000 or so clones, around 90% of which show up once; about 13% is in the top ten. The germline CDR1 and CDR2 sequences are MNHEY and SVGEGT. This CDR3 contains 13 residues. Trimming removed 2 bases from V and 4 bases from J, with 8 bases in between.

The rearrangement joins TRBV6-2 or TRBV6-3 to TRBJ1-1; TRBD1 might be the D (5 bases). Sequenced sample: peripheral blood. This sequence originates from a man in his sixties with active COVID-19. CDR3 DNA sequence: TGTGCCAGCAGTTACCGGGGGGGCACTGAAGCTTTCTTT. Translated, it gives CASSYRGGTEAFF.